These 9 T cell receptor beta chains originate from one sample sequenced in a study of beta chain features in type 1 diabetes. Study-wide results and limits: When Type 1 diabetes patients were examined, their TCRB CDR3s proved moderately but significantly shorter in all four CD4+ subsets.

These receptors' targets are unknown. Expressed TCRB transcripts were sequenced after all isolated RNA was converted to cDNA. Repertoires were generated with immunoSEQ multiplex PCR, while TCRdb's copy carries only in-frame clones and drops some. The table shows a few hundred thousand clones, with approximately 15% occurring only once. The specimen sequenced was naive CD4+ T cells from blood. The receptors were gathered from a man aged 25 to 45 with type 1 diabetes.

This clone was observed a few times. The rearrangement uses TRBV25-1 and TRBJ2-3; D gene ambiguous. V was cut by 3 bases and J by 6 bases, with 4 bases left in between. Germline assignment: CDR1 MGHDK and CDR2 SYGVNS. The CDR3 consists of 11 residues. The CDR3 bases are TGTGCCAGCAGTGATGAGGATACGCAGTATTTT. It specifies CASSDEDTQYF.

The rearrangement links TRBV5-1 to TRBJ2-3, with a tentative D call TRBD1 (6 bases). Deletions cut 4 bases from V and 4 bases from J, with 10 bases between. The germline V gene encodes CDR1 SGHRS and CDR2 YFSETQ. The CDR3 covers 13 residues. DNA for the CDR3: TGCGCCAGCAGCAGCGGACAGCCAGATACGCAGTATTTT. Amino acid sequence: CASSSGQPDTQYF.

A few counts support this clone. The V and J genes are TRBV5-8 and TRBJ1-2; 8 bases match TRBD1. CDR3 length: 16 residues. The junction had 9 bases not matched to a gene; V was cut back by 1 base and J by 4 bases. Germline CDR1 reads SGHTS; CDR2 reads YDEGEE. The CDR3 nucleotides are TGTGCCAGCAGCTTGAGGCAGGGGGCTTTTGCCTATGGCTACACCTTC. It codes for CASSLRQGAFAYGYTF.

The chain has TRBV5-1 and TRBJ2-3, with no clear D. Trimming removed 2 bases at V and 4 bases at J, with 11 bases between. The CDR3 consists of 14 residues. Germline loops: CDR1 SGHRS, CDR2 YFSETQ. The chain's CDR3 is CASSFGSHADTQYF. DNA for the CDR3: TGCGCCAGCAGCTTCGGGTCCCACGCAGATACGCAGTATTTT.

The rearrangement links TRBV7-9 to TRBJ2-7; D remains unclear. V was cut by 4 bases and J by 6 bases, with 10 bases left in between. Germline V CDR1 and CDR2: SEHNR, FQNEAQ (reference sequence). There are 12 residues in the CDR3. The CDR3 is CASSSVSSEQYF. The CDR3 coding sequence is TGTGCCAGCAGCTCAGTATCTTCCGAGCAGTACTTC.

This chain joins TRBV4-1 and TRBJ1-4, with a possible D match to TRBD1 (5 bases). This CDR3 is built from 12 residues. Germline assignment: CDR1 MGHRA and CDR2 YSYEKL. V gave up 4 bases and J gave up 16 bases, with 16 bases separating them. The CDR3 nucleotides are TGCGCCAGCAGCCCCGACACCGGGGGTGAGTTTTTT. It translates to CASSPDTGGEFF.

This clone was seen only a few times. This chain connects TRBV7-9 to TRBJ2-1; D is uncertain. The length of the CDR3 is 14 residues. V lost 4 bases and J 4 bases, leaving 11 bases between the germline ends. Germline V gene sequence: CDR1 SEHNR, CDR2 FQNEAQ (reference sequence). CDR3 nucleotide sequence: TGTGCCAGCAGCTCCGTTATCCCGTACAATGAGCAGTTCTTC. Its protein is CASSSVIPYNEQFF. The whole variable domain, remainder taken from reference TRBV7-9 and TRBJ2-1, is DTGVSQNPRHKITKRGQNVTFRCDPISEHNRLYWYRQTLGQGPEFLTYFQNEAQLEKSRLLSDRFSAERPKGSFSTLEIQRTEQGDSAMYLCASSSVIPYNEQFFGPGTRLTVL.

This chain connects TRBV11-1 to TRBJ2-7, with 8 bases matching TRBD1. The CDR3 is made up of 13 amino acids. Germline V CDR1 and CDR2: SGHAT, FQDESV (reference sequence). The junction had 5 bases not matched to a gene; V was cut back by 5 bases and J by 5 bases. DNA of the CDR3: TGTGCCAGCAGCCCGGGACAGGTTCACGAGCAGTACTTC. Translated, it gives CASSPGQVHEQYF.

This clone was counted only a few times. The chain joins TRBV29-1 to TRBJ1-1; 8 bases are shared with TRBD1. CDR3 length: 14 residues. The germline V gene has CDR1 SQVTM and CDR2 ANQGSEA. Germline trimming cut 5 bases from V and 3 bases from J; bases unmatched to any gene: 8. The CDR3: CSVWTGLAHTEAFF. DNA for the CDR3: TGCAGCGTTTGGACAGGGCTTGCTCACACTGAAGCTTTCTTT. The whole variable domain, remainder taken from reference TRBV29-1 and TRBJ1-1, is SAVISQKPSRDICQRGTSLTIQCQVDSQVTMMFWYRQQPGQSLTLIATANQGSEATYESGFVIDKFPISRPNLTFSTLTVSNMSPEDSSIYLCSVWTGLAHTEAFFGQGTRLTVV.